This T cell receptor beta chain derives from a study of blood T cell repertoires in COVID-19. Sequencing used immunoSEQ multiplex PCR; TCRdb keeps in-frame clones, though not all of them. The profile shows approximately 60,000 clones, around 80% of them singletons. Germline assignment: CDR1 SGHRS and CDR2 YFSETQ. The CDR3 spans 15 residues. Trimming took 4 bases from V and 2 from J, leaving 15 bases between them. This clone came up once. This receptor was taken from a man aged 55 to 70 with COVID-19, enrolled during active disease. The chain is built from TRBV5-1 and TRBJ2-5, with D maybe TRBD2 (6 bases). Source material: peripheral blood. CDR3 region: CASSPVTRGQETQYF. CDR3 DNA sequence: TGCGCCAGCAGCCCAGTGACTAGAGGGCAAGAGACCCAGTACTTC. Full variable domain (rest looked up from reference TRBV5-1 and TRBJ2-5): KAGVTQTPRYLIKTRGQQVTLSCSPISGHRSVSWYQQTPGQGLQFLFEYFSETQRNKGNFPGRFSGRQFSNSRSEMNVSTLELGDSALYLCASSPVTRGQETQYFGPGTRLLVL.